What follows are 26 T cell receptor beta chains derived from one specimen sequenced in a study of blood T cell repertoires in COVID-19. Here immunoSEQ multiplex PCR was the method, and the copy in TCRdb shows in-frame clones only, minus some. The data contain over 70,000 clones, 75% to 90% of them singletons. Material for sequencing was peripheral blood. The receptor source for this set is a woman of 80 years or more with acute or convalescent COVID-19.

This clone was detected many times. The J gene is TRBJ2-1, the V gene TRBV7-9; 16 bases map to TRBD2. Germline V gene sequence: CDR1 SEHNR, CDR2 FQNEAQ (reference sequence). J was trimmed by 15 bases and V by 5 bases; bases with no gene match: 7. The CDR3 consists of 14 residues. CDR3 amino acids: CASSAGTSGGAPFF. The CDR3 DNA sequence: TGTGCCAGCAGCGCCGGGACTAGCGGGGGGGCCCCGTTCTTC.

V is TRBV7-2 and J is TRBJ2-7; the D gene is possibly TRBD1 (5 bases). The CDR3 runs to 14 residues. Between the trimmed V and J ends, which lost 0 bases and 1 base, there was a span of 7 bases. Germline V CDR1 and CDR2: SGHTA, FQGNSA. In DNA, the CDR3 is TGTGCCAGCAGCTTAGCGGGGCCATCCTACGAGCAGTACTTC. Amino acid sequence: CASSLAGPSYEQYF.

The genes are TRBV6-6 and TRBJ2-5; a weak D match, TRBD2 (6 bases). This CDR3 region has 16 residues. Germline CDR1 reads MNHNY; CDR2 reads SVGAGI (reference sequence). Trimming pared 2 bases from V and 3 bases from J, leaving 16 bases between. This chain's CDR3 is CASSYRRGGGEETQYF. The CDR3 DNA reads as TGTGCCAGCAGTTACCGCAGAGGAGGAGGGGAAGAGACCCAGTACTTC.

The chain uses TRBV19 and TRBJ1-1, with D possibly TRBD1 on 6 matching bases. Trimming shortened V by 6 bases and J by 0 bases, and 23 bases separated the two germline ends. Germline lookup yields CDR1 LNHDA and CDR2 SQIVND (reference sequence). The CDR3 runs 18 residues. In nucleotides, the CDR3 is TGTGCCAGTAGAGGATGGGCGGCAGGGGTCCAACTGAACACTGAAGCTTTCTTT. The encoded protein is CASRGWAAGVQLNTEAFF.

This chain connects TRBV18 to TRBJ1-1, with a weak D call TRBD1 (6 bases). Trimming took off 2 bases at V and 3 bases at J, with 7 bases between the two ends. The CDR3 totals 13 residues. Germline loops: CDR1 KGHSH, CDR2 LQKENI. CDR3 amino acids: CASSPAGDTEAFF. In DNA, the CDR3 is TGTGCCAGCTCACCAGCAGGGGACACTGAAGCTTTCTTT.

This clone was counted once. The chain carries TRBV6-4 and TRBJ2-3; possible D gene TRBD2, 6 bases. Germline CDR1 MRHNA, CDR2 SNTAGT. The CDR3 sequence is 15 residues long. V gave up 0 bases and J gave up 4 bases, with 11 bases separating them. The CDR3 sequence: CASSDSGGRPDTQYF. The CDR3 DNA is TGTGCCAGCAGTGACTCGGGGGGTCGTCCAGATACGCAGTATTTT.

The J gene is TRBJ1-3, the V gene TRBV2; a possible D gene is TRBD1 (6 bases). Trimming left V 6 bases short and J 2 bases short, with 14 bases between. CDR1 and CDR2 (germline): SNHLY, FYNNEI. The CDR3 spans 15 residues. The CDR3 bases are TGTGCCAGCAGCGCCTCCAGGGGTGCTGGAAACACCATATATTTT. It codes for CASSASRGAGNTIYF.

CDR3 DNA sequence: TGTGCCAGCAGCACTCCAGAACTAGCGACGACCTACAATGAGCAGTTCTTC. It codes for CASSTPELATTYNEQFF. This sequence joins TRBV7-9 and TRBJ2-1; 7 nucleotides match TRBD2. Germline assignment: CDR1 SEHNR and CDR2 FQNEAQ (reference sequence). V shed 5 bases, J shed 2 bases, and the junction held 12 bases outside the gene matches. CDR3 length equals 17 residues.

The chain is built from TRBV3-1 (or the pseudogene TRBV3-2) and TRBJ1-2; 8 bases align to TRBD1. The CDR3 loop spans 16 amino acids. Losses at the gene ends were 4 bases for V and 1 base for J; bases not matched to a gene: 8. Germline CDR1 reads LGHDT; CDR2 reads YNNKEL (reference sequence). The CDR3 DNA is TGTGCCAGCAGCCTACGGACAGGGACTGGTAACTATGGCTACACCTTC. It yields the protein CASSLRTGTGNYGYTF.

The rearrangement links TRBV5-1 to TRBJ1-1; 9 bases map to TRBD1. V trimming: 3 bases; J trimming: 3 bases; junction bases outside the gene matches: 0. CDR1 is SGHRS and CDR2 is YFSETQ in the germline V gene. The CDR3 has 13 residues. This CDR3 is CASSWTGDTEAFF. CDR3 DNA: TGCGCCAGCAGCTGGACAGGGGACACTGAAGCTTTCTTT. Looking up the rest from reference TRBV5-1 and TRBJ1-1 gives the full variable domain: KAGVTQTPRYLIKTRGQQVTLSCSPISGHRSVSWYQQTPGQGLQFLFEYFSETQRNKGNFPGRFSGRQFSNSRSEMNVSTLELGDSALYLCASSWTGDTEAFFGQGTRLTVV.

The CDR3 spells CASSQAPGQGNNEQFF. In nucleotides, the CDR3 is TGTGCCAGCAGCCAGGCCCCAGGACAGGGAAACAATGAGCAGTTCTTC. The chain carries TRBV14 and TRBJ2-1; 8 nucleotides agree with TRBD1. From germline, CDR1 is SGHDN and CDR2 FVKESK. The trim removed 3 bases at V and 5 bases at J, leaving 9 bases unmatched. This CDR3 spans 16 amino acids.

The chain has TRBV5-6 and TRBJ2-3, with 7 bases identical to TRBD1. Germline lookup yields CDR1 SGHDT and CDR2 YYEEEE. The CDR3 is 12 amino acids. Germline trimming cut 4 bases from V and 5 bases from J; bases unmatched to any gene: 1. CDR3 amino acids: CASSRQGDTQYF. CDR3 nucleotide sequence: TGTGCCAGCAGCCGACAGGGAGATACGCAGTATTTT.

V and J are TRBV5-4 and TRBJ2-2; 8 bases agree with TRBD2. Germline V CDR1 and CDR2: SGHNT, YYREEE (reference sequence). V shed 4 bases, J shed 5 bases, and the junction held 7 bases outside the gene matches. The CDR3 runs to 15 residues. CDR3 in amino acids: CASSRGGTPTGELFF. In DNA, the CDR3 is TGTGCCAGCAGCCGGGGGGGGACTCCAACCGGGGAGCTGTTTTTT.

The chain uses TRBV2 and TRBJ2-3; 7 bases are shared with TRBD1. Per germline, CDR1 SNHLY and CDR2 FYNNEI. Trimming at V came to 11 bases and at J to 2 bases, leaving 13 bases not matched to a gene. The CDR3 is 15 residues long. The CDR3 region is CAGKLQGFVTDTQYF. As DNA, the CDR3 is TGTGCCGGAAAATTACAGGGGTTTGTCACAGATACGCAGTATTTT.

The chain combines TRBV27 with TRBJ1-1; a possible D gene is TRBD1 (5 bases). V lost 7 bases and J lost 8, with 11 bases in between. Germline V gene lookup returns CDR1 MNHEY and CDR2 SMNVEV (reference sequence). The CDR3 is made up of 11 amino acids. The CDR3 bases are TGTGCCAGCACCCATGGGGGGGAAGCTTTCTTT. Its protein product is CASTHGGEAFF.

The rearrangement joins TRBV7-9 to TRBJ2-2; D is unresolved. This CDR3 contains 15 residues. Trimming pared 1 base from V and 6 bases from J, leaving 12 bases between. Germline V gives CDR1 SEHNR, CDR2 FQNEAQ (reference sequence). The CDR3 sequence: CASSLEQWVSGELFF. The CDR3 DNA reads TGTGCCAGCAGCTTAGAACAGTGGGTCTCCGGGGAGCTGTTTTTT.

The rearrangement uses TRBV7-2 and TRBJ1-5; D is perhaps TRBD1 (6 bases). Per the germline V gene, CDR1 is SGHTA and CDR2 is FQGNSA. V was trimmed by 3 bases and J by 2 bases, leaving 11 bases between them. This CDR3 is 15 amino acids long. The CDR3 spells CASSFTGSGNQPQHF. Here the CDR3 DNA reads TGTGCCAGCAGCTTCACAGGGAGCGGCAATCAGCCCCAGCATTTT.

The chain carries TRBV27 and TRBJ1-2, with TRBD1 matching 10 bases. Trimming took 2 bases from V and 5 from J; bases not matched to a gene: 5. Germline CDR1 and CDR2: MNHEY and SMNVEV (reference sequence). CDR3 length equals 15 residues. This chain's CDR3 is CASSLVRTGGYGYTF. Here the CDR3 DNA reads TGTGCCAGCAGTTTAGTCAGGACAGGGGGTTATGGCTACACCTTC.

The V and J genes are TRBV27 and TRBJ2-5; 14 nucleotides align to TRBD2. CDR3 length: 18 residues. Germline lookup yields CDR1 MNHEY and CDR2 SMNVEV (reference sequence). J was trimmed by 5 bases and V by 4 bases; bases with no gene match: 12. CDR3 in DNA: TGTGCCAGCAGTTCAAGACTAGCGGGAGGGTGGTTTAGGGAGACCCAGTACTTC. This gives the protein CASSSRLAGGWFRETQYF.

The chain links TRBV18 to TRBJ2-2, with 8 positions matching TRBD2. The V segment lost 6 bases and the J segment 3 bases; nucleotides outside the gene matches: 9. The CDR3 has 16 residues. CDR1 is KGHSH and CDR2 is LQKENI in the germline V gene. Here the CDR3 reads CASSQEQLADTGELFF. The CDR3 DNA sequence: TGTGCCAGCTCCCAAGAGCAACTAGCGGACACCGGGGAGCTGTTTTTT.

V usage is TRBV13 and J usage is TRBJ2-3; D possibly corresponds to TRBD1 (5 bases). Germline CDR1 is PRHDT and CDR2 is FYEKMQ (reference sequence). V was cut by 5 bases and J by 4 bases, with 16 bases left in between. CDR3 length equals 15 residues. The CDR3 DNA reads as TGTGCCAGCAGCGCGTACAGCAGGGCTGCAGATACGCAGTATTTT. This codes for CASSAYSRAADTQYF.

The chain joins TRBV9 to TRBJ2-1; 12 nucleotides align to TRBD2. V trimming: 3 bases; J trimming: 9 bases; junction bases outside the gene matches: 7. The CDR3 runs to 15 residues. Per the germline V gene, CDR1 is SGDLS and CDR2 is YYNGEE. The CDR3, as DNA: TGTGCCAGCAGCGGACGACTAGCGGGAGCGGGTGAGCAGTTCTTC. Protein sequence: CASSGRLAGAGEQFF.

V is TRBV27 and J is TRBJ2-2, with D perhaps TRBD1 (5 bases). V was trimmed by 6 bases and J by 6 bases, leaving 17 bases between them. CDR3 size: 15 residues. CDR1 is MNHEY and CDR2 is SMNVEV in the germline V gene (reference sequence). In nucleotides, the CDR3 is TGTGCCAGCAGGGGGTTGGCAGGGCTGTCCGGGGAGCTGTTTTTT. Translating it yields CASRGLAGLSGELFF.

The chain carries TRBV5-4 and TRBJ2-3; 9 bases are a match to TRBD2. Germline CDR1 SGHNT, CDR2 YYREEE (reference sequence). The CDR3 totals 16 residues. Trimming at V came to 0 bases and at J to 3 bases, leaving 5 bases not matched to a gene. CDR3 sequence: CASSLVGGGATDTQYF. For the CDR3, the DNA is TGTGCCAGCAGCTTGGTCGGCGGGGGGGCGACAGATACGCAGTATTTT.

The CDR3 region is CASSEGRGGETQYF. CDR3 sequence (DNA): TGTGCCAGCAGTGAGGGCAGGGGAGGGGAGACCCAGTACTTC. The chain couples TRBV2 to TRBJ2-5, with a possible D match to TRBD2 (7 bases). V was trimmed by 3 bases and J by 5 bases, leaving 13 bases between them. This CDR3 spans 14 amino acids. Per germline, CDR1 SNHLY and CDR2 FYNNEI.

This clone was observed a handful of times. The chain has TRBV6-5 and TRBJ2-7; 7 bases match TRBD1. The CDR3 sequence is 14 residues long. With 5 bases clipped from V and 3 bases from J, the junction kept 7 bases outside the gene matches. Germline V gene data show CDR1 as MNHEY and CDR2 as SVGAGI. The CDR3 region has the DNA TGTGCCAGCAGTCCCCAGACAGGGAACTACGAGCAGTACTTC. This codes for CASSPQTGNYEQYF.